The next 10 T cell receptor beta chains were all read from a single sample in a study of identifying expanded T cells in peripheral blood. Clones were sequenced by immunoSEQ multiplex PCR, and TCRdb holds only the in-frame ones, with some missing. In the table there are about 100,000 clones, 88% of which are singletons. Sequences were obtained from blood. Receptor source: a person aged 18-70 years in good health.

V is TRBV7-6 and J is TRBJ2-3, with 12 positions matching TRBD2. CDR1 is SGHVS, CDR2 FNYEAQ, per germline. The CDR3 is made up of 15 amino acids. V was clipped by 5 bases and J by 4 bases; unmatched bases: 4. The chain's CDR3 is CASSVLAGGSDTQYF. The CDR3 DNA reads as TGTGCCAGCAGCGTACTAGCGGGAGGATCAGATACGCAGTATTTT.

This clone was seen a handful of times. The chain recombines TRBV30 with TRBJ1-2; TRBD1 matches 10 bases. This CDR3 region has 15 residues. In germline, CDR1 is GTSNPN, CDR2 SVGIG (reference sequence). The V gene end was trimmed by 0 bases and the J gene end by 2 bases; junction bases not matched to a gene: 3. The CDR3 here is CAWSVWGQGNYGYTF. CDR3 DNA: TGTGCCTGGAGTGTCTGGGGACAGGGGAACTATGGCTACACCTTC.

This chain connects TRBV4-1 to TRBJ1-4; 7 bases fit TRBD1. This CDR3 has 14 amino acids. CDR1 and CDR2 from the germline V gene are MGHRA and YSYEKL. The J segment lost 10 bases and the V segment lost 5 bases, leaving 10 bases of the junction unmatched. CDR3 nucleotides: TGCGCCAGCAGCTCTGCCCGGGACAGCGGAAAACTGTTTTTT. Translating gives CASSSARDSGKLFF.

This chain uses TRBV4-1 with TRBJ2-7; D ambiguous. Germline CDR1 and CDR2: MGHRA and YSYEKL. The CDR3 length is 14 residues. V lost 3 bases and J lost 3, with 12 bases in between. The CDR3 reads CASSQSGLFYEQYF. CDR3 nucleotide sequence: TGCGCCAGCAGCCAGTCTGGGTTGTTCTACGAGCAGTACTTC.

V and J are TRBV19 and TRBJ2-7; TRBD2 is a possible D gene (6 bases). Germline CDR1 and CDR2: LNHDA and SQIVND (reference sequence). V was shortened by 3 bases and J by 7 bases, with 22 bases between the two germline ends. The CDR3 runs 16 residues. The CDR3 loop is CASSIRGAGGLFEQYF. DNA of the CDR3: TGTGCCAGTAGTATTCGTGGAGCGGGCGGGCTTTTTGAGCAGTACTTC.

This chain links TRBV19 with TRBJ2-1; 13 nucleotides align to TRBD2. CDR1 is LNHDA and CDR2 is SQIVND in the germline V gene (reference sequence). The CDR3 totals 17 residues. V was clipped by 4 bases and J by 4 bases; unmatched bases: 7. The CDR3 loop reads CASSTRTSGRVYNEQFF. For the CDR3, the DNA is TGTGCCAGTAGTACCCGCACTAGCGGGAGGGTTTACAATGAGCAGTTCTTC.

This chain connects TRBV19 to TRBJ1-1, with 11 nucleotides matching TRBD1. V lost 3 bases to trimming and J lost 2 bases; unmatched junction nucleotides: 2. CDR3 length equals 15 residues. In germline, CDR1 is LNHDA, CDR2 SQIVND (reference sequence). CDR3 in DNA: TGTGCCAGTAGTATCGGGACAGGGGGAAACACTGAAGCTTTCTTT. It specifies CASSIGTGGNTEAFF.

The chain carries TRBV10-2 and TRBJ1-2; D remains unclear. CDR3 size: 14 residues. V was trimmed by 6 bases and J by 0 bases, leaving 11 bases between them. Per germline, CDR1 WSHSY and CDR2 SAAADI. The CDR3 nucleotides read TGCGCCAGCAGAGCGGCGGTCCCTAACTATGGCTACACCTTC. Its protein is CASRAAVPNYGYTF.

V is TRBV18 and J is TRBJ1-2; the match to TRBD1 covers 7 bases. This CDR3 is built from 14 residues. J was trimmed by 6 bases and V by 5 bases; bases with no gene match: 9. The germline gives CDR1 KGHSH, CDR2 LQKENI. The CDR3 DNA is TGTGCCAGCTCATCGCCCACCCAGGGGGATGGCTACACCTTC. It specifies CASSSPTQGDGYTF.

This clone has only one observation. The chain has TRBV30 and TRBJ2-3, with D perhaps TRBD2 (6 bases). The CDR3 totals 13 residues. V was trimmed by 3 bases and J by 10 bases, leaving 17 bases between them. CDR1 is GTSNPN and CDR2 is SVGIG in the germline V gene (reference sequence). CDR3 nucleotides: TGTGCCTGGAGCGCGACTGGAGGGCGTGCGCAGTATTTT. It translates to CAWSATGGRAQYF.